This entry is about one T cell receptor (beta chain). Its antigen remains unknown. This specimen belongs to a study of cytomegalovirus exposure and HLA in healthy donors. General observations from the study: It was reported that the classifier diagnosed cytomegalovirus status with high specificity and sensitivity in both the original and validation cohorts. TCR beta V- and J-gene trimming was later associated with a missense DCLRE1C variant. After further analysis at a later stage, roughly 16,000 TCR beta sequences were associated with HLA alleles at 0.05 false discovery rate.

Vbeta (60) and Jbeta (13) primers were used in the PCR. Profiling relied on immunoSEQ multiplex PCR, and the TCRdb table lists in-frame clones only, not all of them. In all, the sample yields approximately 100,000 clones. The length of the CDR3 is 14 residues. J lost 4 bases, V lost 1 base, and 4 bases had no gene match. Germline V gene sequence: CDR1 SGHRS, CDR2 YFSETQ. V and J are TRBV5-1 and TRBJ1-1, with TRBD1 matching 7 bases. The receptor was isolated from a middle-aged man in good health and CMV-seronegative. Sample: PBMCs. The CDR3 DNA reads as TGCGCCAGCAGCTTGCAGGGGGAGATCACTGAAGCTTTCTTT. The encoded protein is CASSLQGEITEAFF.